The clone carrying this T cell receptor (beta chain) was seen repeatedly, ten times or more. The data belong to a study of human T cells and chemical hapten exposure. At the level of the study: Weekly diphenylcyclopropenone doses were given to patients' scalps across the approximately 24-week study. Slight differences in pooled library volume were the main source of varying TCR yields across samples.

The time point here: patch test 2, 6 weeks after DPC sensitization. The treatment here: therapeutic diphenylcyclopropenone sensitization with weekly scalp DPC. Trimming shortened V by 2 bases and J by 5 bases, and 9 bases separated the two germline ends. Germline values: CDR1 LGHNA, CDR2 YSLEER. This CDR3 spans 13 amino acids. Study processing details: Sampled TCR counts reached a median of around 89,000 per sample, with values ranging from roughly 23,224 to 700,000. TCRdb reanalysed the RACE reads using MiXCR and keeps one entry per CDR3 protein. V and J calls and clone size were set by TCRdb, not the authors. This repertoire shows more than 90,000 distinct CDR3 sequences, around 10% found once; its top ten account for approximately 3.3%.

The TCR originated in a woman aged 40 to 50 with alopecia areata. Some clones in this sample may be carry-over from other donors' samples. Source: whole blood, taken in connection with sensitization to the hapten diphenylcyclopropenone (DPC). V is TRBV4-3 and J is TRBJ2-5; D remains unclear. The CDR3 here is CASSQMLGETQYF. The CDR3 DNA reads TGCGCCAGCAGCCAAATGTTGGGGGAGACCCAGTACTTC.